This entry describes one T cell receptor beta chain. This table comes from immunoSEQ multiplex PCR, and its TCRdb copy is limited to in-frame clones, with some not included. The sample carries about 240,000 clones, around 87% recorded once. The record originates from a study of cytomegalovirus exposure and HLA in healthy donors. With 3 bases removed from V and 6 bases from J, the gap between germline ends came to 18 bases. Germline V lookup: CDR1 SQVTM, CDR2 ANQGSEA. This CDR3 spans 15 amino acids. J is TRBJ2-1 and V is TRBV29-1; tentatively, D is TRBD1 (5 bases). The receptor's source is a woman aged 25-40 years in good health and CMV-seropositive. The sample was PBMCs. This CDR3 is CSVDSYLGAPNEQFF. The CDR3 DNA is TGCAGCGTTGACTCTTACCTTGGGGCTCCCAATGAGCAGTTCTTC.